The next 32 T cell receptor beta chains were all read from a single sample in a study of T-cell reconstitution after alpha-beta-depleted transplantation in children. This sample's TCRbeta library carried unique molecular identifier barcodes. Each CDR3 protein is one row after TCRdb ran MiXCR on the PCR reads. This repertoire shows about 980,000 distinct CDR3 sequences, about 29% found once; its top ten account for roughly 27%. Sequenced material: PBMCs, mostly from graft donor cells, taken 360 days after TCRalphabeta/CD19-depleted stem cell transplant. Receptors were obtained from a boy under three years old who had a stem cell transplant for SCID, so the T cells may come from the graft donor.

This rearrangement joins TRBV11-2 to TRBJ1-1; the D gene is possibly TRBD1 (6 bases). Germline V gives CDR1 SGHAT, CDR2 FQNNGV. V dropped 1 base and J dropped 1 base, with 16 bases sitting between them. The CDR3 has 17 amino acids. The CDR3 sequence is CASSLGSGTLKNTEAFF. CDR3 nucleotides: TGTGCCAGCAGCTTAGGATCCGGGACACTGAAGAACACTGAAGCTTTCTTT.

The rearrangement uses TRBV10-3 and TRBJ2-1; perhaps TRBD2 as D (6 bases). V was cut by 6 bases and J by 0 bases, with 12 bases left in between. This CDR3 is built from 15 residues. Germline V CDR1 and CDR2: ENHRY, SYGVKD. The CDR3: CAIRNSGLSYNEQFF. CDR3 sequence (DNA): TGTGCCATCAGAAATAGCGGCCTCTCCTACAATGAGCAGTTCTTC.

The CDR3 loop reads CATSELLTIGGNTIYF. CDR3 DNA sequence: TGTGCCACCAGCGAGCTTCTCACCATTGGGGGAAACACCATATATTTT. V is TRBV15 and J is TRBJ1-3; D remains unclear. This CDR3 is built from 16 residues. Germline V gives CDR1 LNHNV, CDR2 YYDKDF (reference sequence). V was clipped by 5 bases and J by 4 bases, with 18 bases between them.

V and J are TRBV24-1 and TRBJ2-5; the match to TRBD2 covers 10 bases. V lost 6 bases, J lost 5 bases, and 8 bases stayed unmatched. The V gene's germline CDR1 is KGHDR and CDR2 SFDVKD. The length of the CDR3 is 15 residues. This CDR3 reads CATSNSGGMMETQYF. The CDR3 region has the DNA TGTGCCACCAGTAATAGCGGGGGGATGATGGAGACCCAGTACTTC.

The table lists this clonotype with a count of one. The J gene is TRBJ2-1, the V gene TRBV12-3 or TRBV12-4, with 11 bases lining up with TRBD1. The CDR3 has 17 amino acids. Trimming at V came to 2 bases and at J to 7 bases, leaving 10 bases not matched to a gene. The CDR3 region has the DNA TGTGCCAGCAGTTTATCCGGGCGGACAGGGGGCTGGAATGAGCAGTTCTTC. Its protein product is CASSLSGRTGGWNEQFF.

Here the CDR3 reads CASSQGQRGASNQPQHF. In nucleotides, the CDR3 is TGTGCCAGCAGCCAGGGCCAGAGGGGGGCCAGCAATCAGCCCCAGCATTTT. This chain links TRBV4-2 with TRBJ1-5; possible D gene TRBD1, 6 bases. The CDR3 covers 17 residues. Germline assignment: CDR1 LGHNA and CDR2 YNFKEQ. The V end lost 3 bases, the J end lost 1 base, and 16 bases lay between the germline ends.

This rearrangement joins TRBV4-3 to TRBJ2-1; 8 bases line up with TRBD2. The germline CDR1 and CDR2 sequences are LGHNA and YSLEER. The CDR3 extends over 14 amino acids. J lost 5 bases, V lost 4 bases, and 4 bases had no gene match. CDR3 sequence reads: CASSPGLADNEQFF. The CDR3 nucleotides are TGCGCCAGCAGCCCTGGACTAGCCGACAATGAGCAGTTCTTC.

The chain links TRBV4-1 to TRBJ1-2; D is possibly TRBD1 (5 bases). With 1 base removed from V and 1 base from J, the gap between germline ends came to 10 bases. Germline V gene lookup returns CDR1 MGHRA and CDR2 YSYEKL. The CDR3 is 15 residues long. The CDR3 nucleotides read TGCGCCAGCAGCCAAGTTTCGGGGGTTAACTATGGCTACACCTTC. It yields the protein CASSQVSGVNYGYTF.

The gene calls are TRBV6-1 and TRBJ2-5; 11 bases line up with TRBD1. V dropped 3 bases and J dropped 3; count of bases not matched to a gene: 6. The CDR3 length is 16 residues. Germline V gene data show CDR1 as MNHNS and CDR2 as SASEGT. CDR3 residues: CASSDGDRGWKETQYF. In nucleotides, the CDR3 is TGTGCCAGCAGTGATGGGGACAGGGGGTGGAAAGAGACCCAGTACTTC.

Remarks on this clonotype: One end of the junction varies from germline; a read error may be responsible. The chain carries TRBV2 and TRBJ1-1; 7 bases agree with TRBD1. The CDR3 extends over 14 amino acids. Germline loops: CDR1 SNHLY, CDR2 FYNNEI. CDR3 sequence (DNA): TGTGCCAGCAGGGAAGTAGGACAGGAGACTGAAGCTTTCTTT. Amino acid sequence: CASREVGQETEAFF.

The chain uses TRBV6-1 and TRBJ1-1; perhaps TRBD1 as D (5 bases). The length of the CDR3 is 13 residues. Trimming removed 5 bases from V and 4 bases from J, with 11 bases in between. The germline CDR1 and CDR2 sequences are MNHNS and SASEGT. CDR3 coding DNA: TGTGCCAGCAGTCGGGGCTCGGGCACTGAAGCTTTCTTT. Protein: CASSRGSGTEAFF.

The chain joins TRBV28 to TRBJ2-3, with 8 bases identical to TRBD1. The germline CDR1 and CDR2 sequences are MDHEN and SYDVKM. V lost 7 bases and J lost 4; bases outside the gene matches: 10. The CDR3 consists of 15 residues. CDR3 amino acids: CASTREDREPDTQYF. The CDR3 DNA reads TGTGCCAGCACCAGAGAGGACAGGGAGCCAGATACGCAGTATTTT.

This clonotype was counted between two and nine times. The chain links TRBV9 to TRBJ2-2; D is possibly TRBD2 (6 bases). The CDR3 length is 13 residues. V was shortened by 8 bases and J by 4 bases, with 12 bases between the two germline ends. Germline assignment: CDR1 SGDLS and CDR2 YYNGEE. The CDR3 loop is CASGAGSTGELFF. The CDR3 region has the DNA TGTGCCAGTGGGGCGGGAAGCACCGGGGAGCTGTTTTTT.

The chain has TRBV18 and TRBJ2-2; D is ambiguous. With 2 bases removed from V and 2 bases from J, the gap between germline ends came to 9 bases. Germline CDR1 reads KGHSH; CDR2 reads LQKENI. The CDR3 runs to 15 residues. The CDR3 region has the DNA TGTGCCAGCTCACCAGGCGCACTTAACACCGGGGAGCTGTTTTTT. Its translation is CASSPGALNTGELFF.

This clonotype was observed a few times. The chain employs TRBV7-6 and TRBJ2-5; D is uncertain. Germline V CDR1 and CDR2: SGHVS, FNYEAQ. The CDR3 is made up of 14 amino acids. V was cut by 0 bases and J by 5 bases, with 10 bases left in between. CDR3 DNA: TGTGCCAGCAGCTTAGCGACAATCCTGGAGACCCAGTACTTC. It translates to CASSLATILETQYF.

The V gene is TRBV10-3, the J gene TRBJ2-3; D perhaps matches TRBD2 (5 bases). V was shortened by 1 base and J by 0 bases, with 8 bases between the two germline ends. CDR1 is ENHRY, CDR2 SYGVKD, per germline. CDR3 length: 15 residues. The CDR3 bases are TGTGCCATCAGTGAGTTAGCGCTGAGCACAGATACGCAGTATTTT. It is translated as CAISELALSTDTQYF.

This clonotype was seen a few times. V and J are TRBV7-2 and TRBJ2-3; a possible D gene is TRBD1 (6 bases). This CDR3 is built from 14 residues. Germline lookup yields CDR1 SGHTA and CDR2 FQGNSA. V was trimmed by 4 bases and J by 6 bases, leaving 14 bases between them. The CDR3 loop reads CASSSRQGWDTQYF. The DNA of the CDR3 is TGTGCCAGCAGCTCACGGCAGGGGTGGGATACGCAGTATTTT.

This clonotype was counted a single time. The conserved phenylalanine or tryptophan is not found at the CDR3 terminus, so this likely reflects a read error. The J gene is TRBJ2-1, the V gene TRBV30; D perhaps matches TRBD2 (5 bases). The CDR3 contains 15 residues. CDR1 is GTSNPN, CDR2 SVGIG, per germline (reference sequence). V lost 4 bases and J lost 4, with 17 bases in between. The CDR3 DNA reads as TGTGCCTGGACTTTAAGCCCTAGCCCTTACAATGAGCAGTTCGTC. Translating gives CAWTLSPSPYNEQFV.

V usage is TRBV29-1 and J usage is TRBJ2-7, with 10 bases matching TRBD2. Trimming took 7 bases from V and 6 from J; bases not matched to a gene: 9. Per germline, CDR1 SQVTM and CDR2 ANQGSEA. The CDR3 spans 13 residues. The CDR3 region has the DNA TGCAGCGCCCTAACAATAGCGGGGGGCGAGCAGTACTTC. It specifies CSALTIAGGEQYF.

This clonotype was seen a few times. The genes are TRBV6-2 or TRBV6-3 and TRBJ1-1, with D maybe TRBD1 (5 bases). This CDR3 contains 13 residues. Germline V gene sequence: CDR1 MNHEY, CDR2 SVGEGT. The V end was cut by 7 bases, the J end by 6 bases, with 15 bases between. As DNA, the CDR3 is TGTGCCAGCAACAACAGGAGGAGGGCTGAAGCTTTCTTT. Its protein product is CASNNRRRAEAFF.

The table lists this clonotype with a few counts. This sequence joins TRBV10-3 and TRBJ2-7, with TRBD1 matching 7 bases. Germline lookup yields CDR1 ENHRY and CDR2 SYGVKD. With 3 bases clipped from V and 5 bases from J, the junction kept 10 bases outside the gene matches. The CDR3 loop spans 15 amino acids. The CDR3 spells CAISDEGANTHEQYF. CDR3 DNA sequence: TGTGCCATCAGTGACGAGGGGGCGAATACCCACGAGCAGTACTTC.

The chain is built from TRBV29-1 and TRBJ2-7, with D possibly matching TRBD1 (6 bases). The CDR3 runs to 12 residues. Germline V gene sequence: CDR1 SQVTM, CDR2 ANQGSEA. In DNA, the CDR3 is TGCAGTGCCACAGGGAGATGGGACGAGCAGTACTTC. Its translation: CSATGRWDEQYF.

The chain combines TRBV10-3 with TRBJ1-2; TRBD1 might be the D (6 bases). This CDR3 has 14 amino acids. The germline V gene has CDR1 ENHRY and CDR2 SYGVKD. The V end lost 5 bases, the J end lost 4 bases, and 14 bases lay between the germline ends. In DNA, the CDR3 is TGTGCCATCAGTCAGGACAGCTACCTCTATGGCTACACCTTC. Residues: CAISQDSYLYGYTF.

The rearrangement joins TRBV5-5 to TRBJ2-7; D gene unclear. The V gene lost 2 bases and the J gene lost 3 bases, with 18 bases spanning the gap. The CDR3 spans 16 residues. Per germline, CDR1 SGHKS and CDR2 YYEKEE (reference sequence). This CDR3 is CASSFYRDVVVYEQYF. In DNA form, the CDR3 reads TGTGCCAGCAGCTTCTATCGCGATGTGGTAGTCTACGAGCAGTACTTC.

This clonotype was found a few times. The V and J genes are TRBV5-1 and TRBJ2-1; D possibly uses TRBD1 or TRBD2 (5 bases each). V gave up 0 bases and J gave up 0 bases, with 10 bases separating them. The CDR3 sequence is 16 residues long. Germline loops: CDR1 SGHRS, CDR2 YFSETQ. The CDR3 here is CASSLEGPDSYNEQFF. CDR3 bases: TGCGCCAGCAGCTTGGAGGGACCAGACTCCTACAATGAGCAGTTCTTC.

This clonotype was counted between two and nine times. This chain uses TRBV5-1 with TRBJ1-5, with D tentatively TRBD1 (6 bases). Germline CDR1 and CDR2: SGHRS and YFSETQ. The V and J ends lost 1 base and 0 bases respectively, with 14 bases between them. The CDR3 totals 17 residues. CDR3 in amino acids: CASSLSGGVDSNQPQHF. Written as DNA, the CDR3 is TGCGCCAGCAGCTTGTCGGGGGGCGTGGATAGCAATCAGCCCCAGCATTTT.

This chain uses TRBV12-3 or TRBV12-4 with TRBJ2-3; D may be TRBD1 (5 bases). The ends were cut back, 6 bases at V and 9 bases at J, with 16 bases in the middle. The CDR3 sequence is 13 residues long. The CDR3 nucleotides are TGTGCCAGCAGCCCAGGGCCAGTCGGAACGCAGTATTTT. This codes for CASSPGPVGTQYF.

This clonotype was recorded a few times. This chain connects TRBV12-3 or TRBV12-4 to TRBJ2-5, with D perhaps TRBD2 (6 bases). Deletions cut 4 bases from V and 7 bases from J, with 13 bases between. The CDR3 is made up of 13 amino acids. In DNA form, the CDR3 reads TGTGCCAGCAGTTCTGGGGGGAAGCTGACCCAGTACTTC. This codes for CASSSGGKLTQYF.

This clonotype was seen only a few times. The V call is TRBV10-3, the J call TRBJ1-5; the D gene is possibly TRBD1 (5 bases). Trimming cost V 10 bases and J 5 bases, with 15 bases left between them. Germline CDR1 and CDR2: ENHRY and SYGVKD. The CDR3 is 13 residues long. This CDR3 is CARSEGADQPQHF. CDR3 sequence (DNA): TGTGCCAGGAGTGAAGGGGCGGATCAGCCCCAGCATTTT.

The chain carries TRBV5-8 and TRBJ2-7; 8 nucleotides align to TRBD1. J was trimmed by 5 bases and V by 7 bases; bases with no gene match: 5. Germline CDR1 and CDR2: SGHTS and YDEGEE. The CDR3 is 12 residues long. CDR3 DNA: TGTGCCAGCCGGACAGGGCACCACGAGCAGTACTTC. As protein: CASRTGHHEQYF.

In DNA form, the CDR3 reads TGTGCCAGCAGTCTCGACAGGGGTGGTGGAAACACCATATATTTT. Protein product: CASSLDRGGGNTIYF. The V and J genes are TRBV12-3 or TRBV12-4 and TRBJ1-3; 8 positions agree with TRBD1. This CDR3 region has 15 residues. V shed 5 bases, J shed 3 bases, and the junction held 6 bases outside the gene matches.

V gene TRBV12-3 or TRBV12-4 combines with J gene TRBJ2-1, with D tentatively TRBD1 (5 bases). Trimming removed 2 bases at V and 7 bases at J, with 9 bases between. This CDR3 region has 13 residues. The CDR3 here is CASSLKGVNEQFF. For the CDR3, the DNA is TGTGCCAGCAGTTTAAAAGGGGTTAATGAGCAGTTCTTC.